This TCR beta chain is drawn from a study of PD-L1 blockade in urothelial cancer. Study overall: Samples of blood were analyzed 3 weeks (second dose) and 6 weeks after treatment start. Researchers found blood samples held a median of approximately 150,000 T cells.

This CDR3 contains 14 residues. Germline V CDR1 and CDR2: LNHDA, SQIVND (reference sequence). Trimming at V came to 5 bases and at J to 5 bases, leaving 7 bases not matched to a gene. Generated by immunoSEQ multiplex PCR, the TCRdb table keeps only in-frame clones and is missing some. The repertoire holds tens of thousands of clones, with 80% to 90% as singletons. The time point was: peripheral blood 6 weeks after treatment start. The TCR was taken from a man aged 65 to 79 with urothelial cancer. Sequencing was performed on PBMCs, taken around atezolizumab (anti-PD-L1) treatment. The rearrangement uses TRBV19 and TRBJ2-3; 7 nucleotides line up with TRBD2. The CDR3 reads CASSAGLVGDTQYF. The CDR3, as DNA: TGTGCCAGTAGTGCCGGACTAGTAGGAGATACGCAGTATTTT.